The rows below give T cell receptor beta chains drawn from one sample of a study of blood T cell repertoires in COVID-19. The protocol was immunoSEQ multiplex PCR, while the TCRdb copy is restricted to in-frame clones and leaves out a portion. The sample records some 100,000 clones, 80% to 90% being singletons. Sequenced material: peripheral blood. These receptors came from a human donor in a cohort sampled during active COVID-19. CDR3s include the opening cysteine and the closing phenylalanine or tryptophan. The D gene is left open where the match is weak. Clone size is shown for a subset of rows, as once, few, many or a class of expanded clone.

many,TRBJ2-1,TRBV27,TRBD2,TGTGCCAGCAGTCCCTCTCTAGCGGGGTTTTACAATGAGCAGTTCTTC,CASSPSLAGFYNEQFF
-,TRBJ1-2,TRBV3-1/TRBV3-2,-,TGTGCCAGCAGCCAAGAGGACAGTTATGGCTACACCTTC,CASSQEDSYGYTF
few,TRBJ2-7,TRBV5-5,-,TGTGCCAGCAGTCCAGGTTCGGCTTCCAACGAGCAGTACTTC,CASSPGSASNEQYF
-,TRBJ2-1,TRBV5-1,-,TGCGCCAGCAGCCCCGGCCAGGGTCCCTACCATGAGCAGTTCTTC,CASSPGQGPYHEQFF
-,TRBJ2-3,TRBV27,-,TGTGCCAGCAGTGCTCGGGGGTACGGGACAGATACGCAGTATTTT,CASSARGYGTDTQYF
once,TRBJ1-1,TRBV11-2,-,TGTGCCAGCAGCTTAGGCAGGACTGAAGCTTTCTTT,CASSLGRTEAFF
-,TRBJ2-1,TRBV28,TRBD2,TGTGCCAGCAGCAAGAGGGCGGGGGTGTACAATGAGCAGTTCTTC,CASSKRAGVYNEQFF
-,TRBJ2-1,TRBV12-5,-,TGTGCTAGTGGTCTACAGGGGGGGCTATACAATGAGCAGTTCTTC,CASGLQGGLYNEQFF
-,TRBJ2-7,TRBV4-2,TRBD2,TGTGCCAGCAGCCAAGATTGGAGCGGGGGGCTTTTCGAGCAGTACTTC,CASSQDWSGGLFEQYF
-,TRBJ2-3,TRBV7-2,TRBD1,TGTGCCAATACGGACAGGGGGCTAAGAGATACGCAGTATTTT,CANTDRGLRDTQYF
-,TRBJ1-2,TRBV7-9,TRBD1,TGTGCCAGCAGCTTATATCCCGCCTCGACAGGGGGTGGGTATGGCTACACCTTC,CASSLYPASTGGGYGYTF
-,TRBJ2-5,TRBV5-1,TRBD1,TGCGCCAGCAGCTTACTACAGGGGGTAGAGACCCAGTACTTC,CASSLLQGVETQYF
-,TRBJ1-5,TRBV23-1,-,TGCGCCAGCATAGGAGCAGATAGCAATCAGCCCCAGCATTTT,CASIGADSNQPQHF
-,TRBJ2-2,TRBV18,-,TGTGCCAGCTCATTGGAGTCCACCGGGGAGCTGTTTTTT,CASSLESTGELFF
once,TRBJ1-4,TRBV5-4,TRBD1,TGTGCCAGCAGCTTGGGACAGGGGGCCAATGAAAAACTGTTTTTT,CASSLGQGANEKLFF
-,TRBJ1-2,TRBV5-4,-,TGTGCCAGCAGCTCTGGCGGGAGCGGCTATGGCTACACCTTC,CASSSGGSGYGYTF
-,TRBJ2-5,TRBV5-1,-,TGCGCCAGCAGCTTGCAGTACCAAGAGACCCAGTACTTC,CASSLQYQETQYF
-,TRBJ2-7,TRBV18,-,TGTGCCAGCTCACCGCCTAGTTTGGAGAGCTACGAGCAGTACTTC,CASSPPSLESYEQYF
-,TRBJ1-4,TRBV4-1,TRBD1,TGCGCCAGCAGCCAAGGTCCAAGGGGGCGCGTTCTGTTTTTT,CASSQGPRGRVLFF
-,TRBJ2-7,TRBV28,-,TGTGCCAGCGCCCGCCCGGGGAGGTACGAGCAGTACTTC,CASARPGRYEQYF
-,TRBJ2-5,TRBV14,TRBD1,TGTGCCAGGACACAGGGGGCGGGAAGAGAGACCCAGTACTTC,CARTQGAGRETQYF
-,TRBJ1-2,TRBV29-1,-,TGCAGCGCGGGCTCCAGGGAACTTGGCTACACCTTC,CSAGSRELGYTF
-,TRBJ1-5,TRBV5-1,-,TGCGCCAGCACCGAACAGGACCCAAGCAATCAGCCCCAGCATTTT,CASTEQDPSNQPQHF
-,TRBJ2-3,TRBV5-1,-,TGCGCCAGCAGCCCGGGAGCGGGCACAGATACGCAGTATTTT,CASSPGAGTDTQYF
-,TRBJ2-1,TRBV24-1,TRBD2,TGTGCCACCAGTGACCCGCGGGGCGCGGGGGGGGCCGGTAGGAATGAGCAGTTCTTC,CATSDPRGAGGAGRNEQFF
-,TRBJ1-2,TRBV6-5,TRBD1,TGTGCCACCCCCGGGGACAGGGGAGACTATGGCTACACCTTC,CATPGDRGDYGYTF
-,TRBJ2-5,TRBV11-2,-,TGTGCCAGCAATTTGGGGGCCCCAGAGACCCAGTACTTC,CASNLGAPETQYF
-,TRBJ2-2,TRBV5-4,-,TGTGCCAGCACCAAGAGGGGGGGGCTCTCCACCACCGGGGAGCTGTTTTTT,CASTKRGGLSTTGELFF
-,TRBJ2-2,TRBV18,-,TGTGCCAGCTCACCACCGACTAACACCGGGGAGCTGTTTTTT,CASSPPTNTGELFF